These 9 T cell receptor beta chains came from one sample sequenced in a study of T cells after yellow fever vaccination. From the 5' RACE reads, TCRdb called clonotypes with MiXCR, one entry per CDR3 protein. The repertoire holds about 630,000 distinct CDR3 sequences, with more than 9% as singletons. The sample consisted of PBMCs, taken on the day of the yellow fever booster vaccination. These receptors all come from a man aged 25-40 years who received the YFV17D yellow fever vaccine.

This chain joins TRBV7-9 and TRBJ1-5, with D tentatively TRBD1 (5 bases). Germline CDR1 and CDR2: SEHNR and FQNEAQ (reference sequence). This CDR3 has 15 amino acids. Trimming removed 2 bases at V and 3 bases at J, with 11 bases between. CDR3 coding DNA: TGTGCCAGCAGCTTATCTGACAGTTACAATCAGCCCCAGCATTTT. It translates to CASSLSDSYNQPQHF.

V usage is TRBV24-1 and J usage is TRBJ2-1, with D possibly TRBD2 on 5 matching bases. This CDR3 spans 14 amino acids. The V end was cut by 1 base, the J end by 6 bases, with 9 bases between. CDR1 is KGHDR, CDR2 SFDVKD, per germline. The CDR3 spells CATSDLSGSNEQFF. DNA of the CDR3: TGTGCCACCAGTGATTTATCGGGAAGCAATGAGCAGTTCTTC.

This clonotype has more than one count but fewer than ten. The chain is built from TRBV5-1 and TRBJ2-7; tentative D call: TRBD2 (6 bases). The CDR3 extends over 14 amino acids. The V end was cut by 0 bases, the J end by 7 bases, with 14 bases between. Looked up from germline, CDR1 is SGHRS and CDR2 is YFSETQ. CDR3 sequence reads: CASSLGGLPGEQYF. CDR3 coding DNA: TGCGCCAGCAGCTTGGGGGGACTCCCAGGGGAGCAGTACTTC.

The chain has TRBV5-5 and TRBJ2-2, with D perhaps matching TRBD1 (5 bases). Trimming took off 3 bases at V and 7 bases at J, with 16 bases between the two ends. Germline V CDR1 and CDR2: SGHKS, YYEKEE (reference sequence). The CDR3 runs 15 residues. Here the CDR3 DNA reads TGTGCCAGCAGCTCTACCGACAGAAGTGGCGGGGAGCTGTTTTTT. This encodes CASSSTDRSGGELFF.

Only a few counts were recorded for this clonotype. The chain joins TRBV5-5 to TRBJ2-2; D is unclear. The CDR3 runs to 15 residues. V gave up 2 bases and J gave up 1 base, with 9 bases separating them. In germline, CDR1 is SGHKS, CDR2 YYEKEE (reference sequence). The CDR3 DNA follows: TGTGCCAGCAGCTTACATGCAGGGAACACCGGGGAGCTGTTTTTT. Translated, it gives CASSLHAGNTGELFF.

CDR3 in amino acids: CASSLLAGDAGELFF. CDR3 in DNA: TGTGCCAGCAGTTTACTAGCGGGGGACGCCGGGGAGCTGTTTTTT. J is TRBJ2-2 and V is TRBV27; 10 nucleotides align to TRBD2. The CDR3 loop spans 15 amino acids. Germline CDR1 is MNHEY and CDR2 is SMNVEV (reference sequence). After removal of 2 bases from V and 6 bases from J, the junction contained 3 bases not matched to a gene.

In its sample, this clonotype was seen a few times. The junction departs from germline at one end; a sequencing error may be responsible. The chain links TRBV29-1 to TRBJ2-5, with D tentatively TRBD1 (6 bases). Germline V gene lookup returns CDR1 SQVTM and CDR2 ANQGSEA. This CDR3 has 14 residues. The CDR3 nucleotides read TGCAGCGTTCAAGACAGGACCACCGGGGAGACCCAGTACTTC. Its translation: CSVQDRTTGETQYF.

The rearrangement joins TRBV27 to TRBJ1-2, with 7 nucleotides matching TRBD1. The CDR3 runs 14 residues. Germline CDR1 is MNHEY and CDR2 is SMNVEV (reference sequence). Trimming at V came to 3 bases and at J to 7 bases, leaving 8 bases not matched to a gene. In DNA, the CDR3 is TGTGCCAGCAGTTTGTCGGGACAGTACCCTGGCTACACCTTC. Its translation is CASSLSGQYPGYTF.

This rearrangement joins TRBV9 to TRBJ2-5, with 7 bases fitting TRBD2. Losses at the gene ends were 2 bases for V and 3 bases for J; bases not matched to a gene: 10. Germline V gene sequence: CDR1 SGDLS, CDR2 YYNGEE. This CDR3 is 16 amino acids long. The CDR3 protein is CASSVQGGTTKETQYF. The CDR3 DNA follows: TGTGCCAGCAGCGTCCAAGGCGGGACTACGAAAGAGACCCAGTACTTC.